This T cell receptor (beta chain) was obtained from a study of T-cell reconstitution after alpha-beta-depleted transplantation in children. Concerning this clonotype: Since a much larger clone is just one base distant, this may be a read error.

Germline loops: CDR1 SGDLS, CDR2 YYNGEE. The CDR3 extends over 12 amino acids. Deletions cut 3 bases from V and 2 bases from J, with 4 bases between. TCRbeta library preparation incorporated unique molecular identifiers. Using its own MiXCR run on the PCR reads, TCRdb lists one record per CDR3 protein. The sample carries 500,000 to 650,000 distinct CDR3 sequences, roughly 13% recorded once. This clonotype originated in a male patient younger than 18 who had a stem cell transplant for acute myeloid leukemia, so the T cells may come from the graft donor. The sequences come from PBMCs, mostly from graft donor cells, collected 360 days after TCRalphabeta/CD19-depleted stem cell transplant. This chain connects TRBV9 to TRBJ2-3; D is unresolved. The CDR3 region is CASSADTDTQYF. The CDR3 region has the DNA TGTGCCAGCAGCGCGGACACAGATACGCAGTATTTT.